Sequencing of this TCR beta chain was carried out in a study of T cell changes during pregnancy in multiple sclerosis. The CDR3 runs 15 residues. The germline V gene encodes CDR1 SGHRS and CDR2 YFSETQ. V lost 4 bases, J lost 9 bases, and 9 bases stayed unmatched. TCRdb keeps only in-frame clones here, not all; method: immunoSEQ multiplex PCR. The data contain around 40,000 clones, around 94% of them singletons. The chain has TRBV5-1 and TRBJ2-2; TRBD2 aligns across 10 bases. The source was CD8+ T cells from peripheral blood mononuclear cells, collected in the third trimester of pregnancy. This receptor was obtained from a female donor with multiple sclerosis, enrolled in a pregnancy study. CDR3 DNA: TGCGCCAGCAGCCTAACTCCTAGCGGGGGCCGGGAGCTGTTTTTT. Residues: CASSLTPSGGRELFF.